The present TCR gamma chain was sequenced within a study of γδ T cells in repeated Plasmodium falciparum infection. Study as a whole: Donors were malaria-exposed Malian children or age- and gender-matched Australian children. Each infection was followed by sampling at 21 days, plus baseline and some pre-infection draws.

Both TRG and TRD chains were sequenced from each sorted sample. TCRdb re-called clones from the multiplex PCR reads using CATT. The profile shows approximately 25,000 gamma-chain clones, roughly 3.1% of them singletons. General study points: Many TCRgamma sequences overlapped between individuals in stable Vgamma9/Vdelta2+ repertoires.

Flow sorting of PBMC yielded separate Vgamma9/Vdelta2+ and Vdelta2-negative gammadelta T cell populations for bulk repertoire analysis. Per germline, CDR1 EGSNGY and CDR2 YDSYNSKV. This CDR3 region has 15 residues. This clone was counted at least ten times. Its specificity is not known. TCRdb's entry gives the protein of a much larger clone, which mismatches this DNA's translation at residue 5, likely from a read error; the protein reported here is translated from the DNA. The clonotype originates from a pool of human donors (malaria-infected and uninfected, not separated). This sequence joins TRGV2 and TRGJP2. TCRdb is silent on the J gene; assignment here came from matching the DNA to germline. Sequencing input: gamma-delta T cells from blood. As DNA, the CDR3 is TGTGCCACCTGGGGCGGGCCGGGTAGTGATTGGATCAAGACGTTT. This codes for CATWGGPGSDWIKTF.